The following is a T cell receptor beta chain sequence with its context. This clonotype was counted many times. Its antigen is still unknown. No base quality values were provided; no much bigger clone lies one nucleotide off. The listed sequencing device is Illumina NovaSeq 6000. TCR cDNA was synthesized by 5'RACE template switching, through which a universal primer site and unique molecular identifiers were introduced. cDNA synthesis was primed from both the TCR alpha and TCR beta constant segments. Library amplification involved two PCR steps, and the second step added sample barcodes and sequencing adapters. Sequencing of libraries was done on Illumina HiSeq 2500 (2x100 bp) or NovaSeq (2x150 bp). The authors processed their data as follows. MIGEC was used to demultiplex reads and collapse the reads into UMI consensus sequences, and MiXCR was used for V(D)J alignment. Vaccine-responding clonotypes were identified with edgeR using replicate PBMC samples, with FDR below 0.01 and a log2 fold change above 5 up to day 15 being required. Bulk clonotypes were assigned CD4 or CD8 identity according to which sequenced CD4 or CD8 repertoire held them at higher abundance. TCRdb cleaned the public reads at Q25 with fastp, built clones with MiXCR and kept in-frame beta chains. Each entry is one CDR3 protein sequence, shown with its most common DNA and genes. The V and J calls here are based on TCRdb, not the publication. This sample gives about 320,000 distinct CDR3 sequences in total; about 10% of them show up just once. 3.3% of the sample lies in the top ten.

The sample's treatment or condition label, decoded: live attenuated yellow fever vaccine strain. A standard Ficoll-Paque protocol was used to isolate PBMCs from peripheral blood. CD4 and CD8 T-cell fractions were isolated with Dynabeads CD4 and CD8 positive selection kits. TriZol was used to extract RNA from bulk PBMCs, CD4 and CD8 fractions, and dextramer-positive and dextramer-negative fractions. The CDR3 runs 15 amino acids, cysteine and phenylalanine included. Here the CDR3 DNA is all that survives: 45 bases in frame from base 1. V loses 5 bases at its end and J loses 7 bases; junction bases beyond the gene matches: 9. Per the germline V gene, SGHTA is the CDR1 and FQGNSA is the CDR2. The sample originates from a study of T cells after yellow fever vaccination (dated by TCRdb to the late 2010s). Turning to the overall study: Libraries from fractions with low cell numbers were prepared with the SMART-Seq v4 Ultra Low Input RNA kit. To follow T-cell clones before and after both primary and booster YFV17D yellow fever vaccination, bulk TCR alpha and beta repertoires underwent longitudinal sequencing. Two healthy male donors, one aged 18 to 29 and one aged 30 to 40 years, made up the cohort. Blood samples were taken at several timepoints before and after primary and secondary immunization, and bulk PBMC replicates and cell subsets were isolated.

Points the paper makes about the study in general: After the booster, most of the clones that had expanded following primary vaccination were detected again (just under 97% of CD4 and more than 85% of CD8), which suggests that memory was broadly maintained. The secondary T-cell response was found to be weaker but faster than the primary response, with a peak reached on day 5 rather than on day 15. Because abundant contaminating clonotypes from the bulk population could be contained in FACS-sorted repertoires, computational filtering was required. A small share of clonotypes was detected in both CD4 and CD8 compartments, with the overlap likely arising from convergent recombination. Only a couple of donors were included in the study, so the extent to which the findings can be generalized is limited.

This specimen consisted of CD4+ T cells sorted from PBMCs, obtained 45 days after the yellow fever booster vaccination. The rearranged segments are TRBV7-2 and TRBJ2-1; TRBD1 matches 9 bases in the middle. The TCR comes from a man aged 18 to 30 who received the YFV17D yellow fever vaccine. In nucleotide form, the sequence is TGTGCCAGCAGCATCGGGACAGGGAGTCCGAATGAGCAGTTCTTC. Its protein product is CASSIGTGSPNEQFF. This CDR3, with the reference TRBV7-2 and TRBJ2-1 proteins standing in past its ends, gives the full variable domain GAGVSQSPSNKVTEKGKDVELRCDPISGHTALYWYRQSLGQGLEFLIYFQGNSAPDKSGLPSDRFSAERTGGSVSTLTIQRTQQEDSAVYLCASSIGTGSPNEQFFGPGTRLTVL.